The next 13 T cell receptor beta chains were all read from a single sample in a study of early T cells in non-severe SARS-CoV-2 infection. TCRdb processed the 5' RACE reads anew with MiXCR; each CDR3 protein has one entry. The repertoire holds 50,000 to 60,000 distinct CDR3 sequences, with 9.3% as singletons. Sample: whole blood. These receptors were taken from an adult who was a healthcare worker with PCR-confirmed SARS-CoV-2 infection or an uninfected control (not recorded which).

This clonotype was counted at least ten times. The genes are TRBV9 and TRBJ1-3; no definite D call. The CDR3 spans 15 residues. The germline V and J ends were trimmed by 4 bases and 0 bases, with 11 bases remaining between them. CDR1 is SGDLS, CDR2 YYNGEE, per germline. This CDR3 reads CASSPTQDSGNTIYF. CDR3 nucleotide sequence: TGTGCCAGCAGCCCAACCCAGGACTCTGGAAACACCATATATTTT.

The rearrangement uses TRBV12-3 or TRBV12-4 and TRBJ2-7; no definite D call. The ends were cut back, 3 bases at V and 1 base at J, with 10 bases in the middle. The CDR3 covers 14 residues. The CDR3 loop reads CASSFSRVSYEQYF. In DNA, the CDR3 is TGTGCCAGCAGTTTCAGCCGAGTTTCCTACGAGCAGTACTTC.

The chain is built from TRBV5-4 and TRBJ2-2; 9 bases align to TRBD1. This CDR3 has 16 amino acids. From germline, CDR1 is SGHNT and CDR2 YYREEE (reference sequence). Trimming at V came to 2 bases and at J to 0 bases, leaving 2 bases not matched to a gene. CDR3 sequence: CASSLGQGTNTGELFF. CDR3 nucleotides: TGTGCCAGCAGCTTAGGACAGGGGACGAACACCGGGGAGCTGTTTTTT.

This clonotype was counted ten times or more. The chain combines TRBV2 with TRBJ2-7; perhaps TRBD2 as D (6 bases). The CDR3 sequence is 14 residues long. Germline CDR1 reads SNHLY; CDR2 reads FYNNEI. This chain's CDR3 is CTTAGTTLSYEQYF. The CDR3 DNA sequence: TGTACGACGGCGGGGACGACCCTCTCCTACGAGCAGTACTTC.

This clonotype has just a few counts. The chain uses TRBV3-1 and TRBJ1-5; D unresolved. The V gene's germline CDR1 is LGHDT and CDR2 YNNKEL (reference sequence). Trimming shortened V by 0 bases and J by 5 bases, and 5 bases separated the two germline ends. The CDR3 has 13 residues. In DNA form, the CDR3 reads TGTGCCAGCAGCCAAGATCTGGATCAGCCCCAGCATTTT. This translates into CASSQDLDQPQHF.

This clonotype has just a few counts. Since a much larger clone is just one base distant, this may be a read error. V usage is TRBV4-1 and J usage is TRBJ1-3; no definite D call. From germline, CDR1 is MGHRA and CDR2 YSYEKL. The CDR3 extends over 15 amino acids. CDR3 coding DNA: TGCGCCAGCAGCGGAGAAGTAAGCTCTGGAAACATCATATATTTT. Protein sequence: CASSGEVSSGNIIYF.

This chain joins TRBV7-3 and TRBJ2-1, with D possibly TRBD1 on 6 matching bases. CDR3 length: 13 residues. Germline V gene data show CDR1 as SGHTA and CDR2 as FQGTGA. Trimming took 4 bases from V and 10 from J, leaving 14 bases between them. The CDR3, as DNA: TGTGCCAGCAGCTCTCCAGGGGTCGGGGAGCAGTTCTTC. Translated, it gives CASSSPGVGEQFF.

The rearrangement links TRBV12-3 or TRBV12-4 to TRBJ1-2; TRBD1 matches at 8 bases. CDR3 length equals 14 residues. The junction had 6 bases not matched to a gene; V was cut back by 5 bases and J by 4 bases. The CDR3 DNA follows: TGTGCCAGCAGTCCTACCGGGACAGGCTATGGCTACACCTTC. Translation gives CASSPTGTGYGYTF.

This clonotype has only a few counts. This rearrangement joins TRBV7-9 to TRBJ1-1; possible D gene TRBD1, 5 bases. Germline V lookup: CDR1 SEHNR, CDR2 FQNEAQ (reference sequence). Trimming took off 5 bases at V and 4 bases at J, with 14 bases between the two ends. CDR3 length equals 14 residues. The CDR3 DNA reads TGTGCCAGCAGCGGCAGGGTCTGGGGCACTGAAGCTTTCTTT. Encoded protein: CASSGRVWGTEAFF.

This clonotype was seen at least ten times. The chain couples TRBV7-2 to TRBJ2-5; 9 nucleotides align to TRBD2. Germline values: CDR1 SGHTA, CDR2 FQGNSA. Trimming at V came to 6 bases and at J to 1 base, leaving 9 bases not matched to a gene. This CDR3 is built from 16 residues. This CDR3 is CASSRFIAGVQETQYF. The CDR3 nucleotides read TGTGCCAGCAGTCGATTTATAGCGGGGGTCCAAGAGACCCAGTACTTC.

This clonotype has more than one count but fewer than ten. The CDR3 DNA follows: TGCGCCAGCAGCTTCGGTCACAGGGAAGAGACCCAGTACTTC. It codes for CASSFGHREETQYF. V gene TRBV5-1 combines with J gene TRBJ2-5; the D gene is possibly TRBD1 (6 bases). The CDR3 sequence is 14 residues long. Trimming left V 2 bases short and J 3 bases short, with 11 bases between. CDR1 is SGHRS, CDR2 YFSETQ, per germline.

This clonotype was observed at least ten times. This chain links TRBV10-2 with TRBJ1-4; D unresolved. With 2 bases removed from V and 7 bases from J, the gap between germline ends came to 5 bases. CDR1 and CDR2 (germline): WSHSY, SAAADI. CDR3 size: 12 residues. This chain's CDR3 is CASSEVGEKLFF. The CDR3 DNA reads TGCGCCAGCAGTGAGGTTGGTGAAAAACTGTTTTTT.

The chain employs TRBV6-5 and TRBJ1-1; a weak D match, TRBD1 (5 bases). The V gene's germline CDR1 is MNHEY and CDR2 SVGAGI. CDR3 length: 14 amino acids. The ends were cut back, 2 bases at V and 0 bases at J, with 7 bases in the middle. The CDR3 region has the DNA TGTGCCAGCAGTTACAGGGACGTGAACACTGAAGCTTTCTTT. Encoded protein: CASSYRDVNTEAFF.